This TCR beta chain was recorded in a study of T-cell reconstitution after alpha-beta-depleted transplantation in children (dated by TCRdb to between 2015 and 2016). Background for the entire study: The study quantitatively tracked T-cell immune reconstitution after TCRalphabeta/CD19-depleted allogeneic hematopoietic cell transplantation in children using TCR repertoire profiling.

There are 15 amino acids in the CDR3, from cysteine to phenylalanine inclusive. Solely the CDR3 DNA is kept, with 45 bases framed from the first base. Cut back by 0 bases and 3 bases, the V and J ends lie 13 bases apart. Sequences SGHRS (CDR1) and YFSETQ (CDR2) are obtained from the germline V gene. What the research found in general, with its limitations: Hyperexpanded clone frequencies declined over subsequent months; after one year, T-cell counts and TCRbeta diversity were mostly attributed to newly produced T cells. Apparently early alphabetaT-cell count recovery about two months after transplant reportedly relied on only several hundred rapidly expanded clones derived from non-depleted graft cells. In some patients, the high TCRbeta diversity seen at day 60 was put down to recipient T cells and intrathymic progenitors that had survived conditioning.

Reading the label with the study, this specimen's treatment or condition is: allogeneic hematopoietic cell transplantation with graft depleted of TCRalphabeta T cells and CD19 B cells. The children who served as transplant recipients had been given grafts of TCRalphabeta/CD19-depleted allogeneic hematopoietic cells. The method behind the library was PCR. Instrument used: Illumina HiSeq 2500. TCR libraries were prepared with molecular barcoding, using unique molecular identifiers to normalize TCRbeta repertoire quantification. TCRdb reworked the public reads: Q25 trimming with fastp, MiXCR clone assembly, productive beta chains retained. Rows matching on CDR3 protein sequence are summarized as one entry with the most common DNA and genes. The sample table shows about 350,000 distinct CDR3 sequences, and about 17% are seen once. The ten largest account for around 41% of the sample. Comment on this clonotype: Its specific antigen is unknown. No base-level quality is on record; no much larger clone is a single base apart.

The clonotype originates from a male patient aged 2 to 10 who had a stem cell transplant for acute lymphoblastic leukemia, so the T cells may come from the graft donor. Sequenced here: PBMCs, mostly from graft donor cells, sampled 360 days after TCRalphabeta/CD19-depleted stem cell transplant. This sequence uses TRBV5-1 and TRBJ2-7; the D gene may be TRBD1 or TRBD2, since each aligns over 5 bases. The DNA is TGCGCCAGCAGCTTGGGTGCTGGGGGTTACTACGAGCAGTACTTC. Its coded protein is CASSLGAGGYYEQYF.